The source of this T cell receptor (beta chain) is a study of shared clonotypes between healthy human individuals (dated by TCRdb to the early 2020s). Study-wide context: The cohort included a few men and a couple of women between 18 and 49 years of age. Blood TCR repertoires of about 5 healthy adults were deeply sequenced to estimate repertoire size and the extent of clonotype sharing between individuals. Libraries were prepared and TCR repertoires were sequenced by different laboratories using diverse techniques, in order to increase sequencing depth and limit assay-specific biases. Each donor's leukapheresis produced roughly between about 0.8 and 10 billion PBMCs.

TCR CDR3 regions were amplified from genomic DNA by multiplex PCR using the deep immunoSEQ assay. Extracted genomic DNA from each cell subset was spread evenly across all wells of several immunoSEQ 96-well plates, with each plate serving as a replicate. For unsorted PBMC, 300 to 350 ng genomic DNA, equal to 25,000 to 35,000 T cell genomes, was loaded into each replicate PCR. Ten immunoSEQ deep assay plates were used to sequence unsorted PBMC genomic DNA. The purified libraries were quantified using a Qubit 3.0 fluorometer, sized with a Bioanalyzer 2100, and then quantified again using the KAPA Library Quantification kit. Every immunoSEQ 96-well plate was sequenced on a dedicated single-read 150-cycle Illumina NextSeq 550 flow cell. The study's processing was this. Because the immunoSEQ output included only junctional sequences and no quality scores, the filtering could not be the same as the filtering used for full-length reads. To assign V/J genes and CDR3, sequences were annotated using PyIR, a Python wrapper for IgBLAST v1.9, with IMGT germline references. Any read was removed if the V/J assignment was weak (E-value above 1e-6), the CDR3 was missing, or the read contained stop codons, out-of-frame junctions, or ambiguous translated residues. V3J clonotypes were defined by identical inferred V gene, J gene, and CDR3 amino acid sequence. The percentage overlap between two repertoires was calculated by dividing the number of shared unique clonotypes by the size of the smaller repertoire. Three approaches were used to assess repertoire richness: RTK rarefaction, the Chao1 estimator, and Recon v2.1 estimates of unobserved clonotypes. Entries here come from immuneACCESS through TCRdb and include only in-frame sequences with V and J called. Some clones fail to appear in such tables; in the studies checked, an unresolved V gene covers under half of the shortfall, and the cause of the remainder is unknown. From that table come the V and J calls and clone size; the DNA was used to work out D and trimming. Across this sample there are some 500,000 clones, with approximately 77% seen only once. Together, the top ten hold around 12% of the sample.

The donors were healthy, HIV-negative adults with no recently reported acute infections or vaccinations. Every donor was a Caucasian adult residing in Nashville, Tennessee, USA. In the unsorted samples, around 81 million PBMCs were counted, and genomic DNA was extracted using the QIAamp DNA Blood Mini kit. Blood was obtained by leukapheresis, after which PBMCs were separated by Ficoll-Histopaque density gradient centrifugation and cryopreserved in liquid nitrogen vapor phase. Reading from cysteine to phenylalanine, the CDR3 counts 13 amino acids. The retained sequence is limited to the CDR3, 39 bases, with the frame set at the first base. The V end loses 5 bases and the J end loses 2 bases, and a stretch of 7 bases separates them. The germline V gene gives CDR1 as MDHEN and CDR2 as SYDVKM. Overall results and qualifications from the work: Sampling was limited to blood, and TCR repertoires in tissue likely differ from TCR repertoires in blood. Because the study included a small number of donors, the genetic and exposure-history diversity represented was limited. Pairwise subsampling indicated that sequencing depth was expected to affect the degree of clonotype sharing among donors.

Notes on this clone: This clone's antigen is unknown. No base quality information exists; no much larger clone differs at one position.

The chain was built from TRBV28 and TRBJ1-5; the D segment cannot be called with confidence. The source of this sequence is a woman in her forties in good health. Some clones in this sample may be carry-over from other donors' samples. Sequencing was carried out using PBMCs. The DNA is TGTGCCAGCAGTGCCCTCCGCAATCAGCCCCAGCATTTT. This gives the protein CASSALRNQPQHF.